Each of the 10 T cell receptor beta chains below was sequenced from the same sample in a study of blood T cells in healthy people across ages. Primers used in a second PCR of about 7 to 11 cycles were a sample-barcoded 5' primer and a J-beta primer mix. A single record per CDR3 protein comes from TCRdb applying MiXCR to the 5' RACE reads. This table has 1.5 million to 1.9 million distinct CDR3 sequences, under 55% appearing once. Sequencing was done on a sample of blood. Every receptor here comes from a woman between 18 and 29 years old in good health.

The sample holds a few counts of this clonotype. The genes are TRBV4-3 and TRBJ2-3; 9 bases line up with TRBD2. V shed 3 bases, J shed 2 bases, and the junction held 12 bases outside the gene matches. This CDR3 has 18 amino acids. In germline, CDR1 is LGHNA, CDR2 YSLEER. The CDR3 region has the DNA TGCGCCAGCAGCCACCTCCCGATAGCGGGGGCCTACACAGATACGCAGTATTTT. This codes for CASSHLPIAGAYTDTQYF.

This clonotype was picked up a small number of times. The gene calls are TRBV20-1 and TRBJ2-5, with D possibly TRBD2 on 6 matching bases. The CDR3 has 14 amino acids. CDR1 and CDR2 (germline): DFQATT, SNEGSKA (reference sequence). V lost 5 bases and J lost 1, with 14 bases in between. The CDR3 reads CSAQPPSAQETQYF. CDR3 DNA: TGCAGTGCTCAACCCCCTAGCGCCCAAGAGACCCAGTACTTC.

This sequence joins TRBV6-2 or TRBV6-3 and TRBJ1-2; D is ambiguous. CDR3 length: 11 amino acids. V lost 5 bases and J 7 bases, leaving 8 bases between the germline ends. The germline gives CDR1 MNHEY, CDR2 SVGEGT. CDR3 loop: CASSEVGGYTF. Written as DNA, the CDR3 is TGTGCCAGCAGTGAGGTTGGTGGCTACACCTTC.

The genes are TRBV11-2 and TRBJ1-2; the match to TRBD1 covers 10 bases. V dropped 3 bases and J dropped 4; count of bases not matched to a gene: 11. Germline values: CDR1 SGHAT, CDR2 FQNNGV. This CDR3 has 17 residues. CDR3 nucleotide sequence: TGTGCCAGCAGCTTCGGGGGGACAGGGGTCGCCCTCTATGGCTACACCTTC. It encodes CASSFGGTGVALYGYTF.

The chain carries TRBV9 and TRBJ1-1; TRBD1 matches 8 bases. V lost 0 bases, J lost 1 base, and 5 bases stayed unmatched. This CDR3 comprises 16 residues. Germline V gene data show CDR1 as SGDLS and CDR2 as YYNGEE. CDR3 DNA: TGTGCCAGCAGCGTAGCTTCTGGGACAGGGAACACTGAAGCTTTCTTT. This gives the protein CASSVASGTGNTEAFF.

This clonotype has a single count. The chain uses TRBV6-5 and TRBJ1-2; the D gene is possibly TRBD1 (5 bases). This CDR3 is built from 14 residues. Per germline, CDR1 MNHEY and CDR2 SVGAGI. Trimming took off 6 bases at V and 7 bases at J, with 18 bases between the two ends. DNA of the CDR3: TGTGCCAGCAGCCTAGACATGGGGCATCTTGGCTACACCTTC. It is translated as CASSLDMGHLGYTF.

V and J are TRBV20-1 and TRBJ2-7; TRBD2 agrees at 15 bases. The junction had 9 bases not matched to a gene; V was cut back by 2 bases and J by 4 bases. The CDR3 has 17 amino acids. Germline-derived CDR1 and CDR2 are DFQATT and SNEGSKA (reference sequence). The CDR3 loop reads CSARISGTSGRLYEQYF. The CDR3 nucleotides are TGCAGTGCTAGAATTTCCGGGACTAGCGGGAGGTTATACGAGCAGTACTTC.

The chain carries TRBV7-2 and TRBJ2-1; 7 bases match TRBD1. Per germline, CDR1 SGHTA and CDR2 FQGNSA. V was pared by 3 bases and J by 6 bases, with 8 bases of the junction left unmatched. The CDR3 totals 15 residues. DNA of the CDR3: TGTGCCAGCAGCTTGGGTCAGGGGGTGGGCAATGAGCAGTTCTTC. Its translation is CASSLGQGVGNEQFF.

In its sample, this clonotype was seen many times. The CDR3 region has the DNA TGTGCCATCAGTGAGGACGTGACCCAGTACTTC. Translation: CAISEDVTQYF. The chain has TRBV10-3 and TRBJ2-5, with D unresolved. Germline lookup yields CDR1 ENHRY and CDR2 SYGVKD. The CDR3 sequence is 11 residues long. V gave up 2 bases and J gave up 7 bases, with 5 bases separating them.

This clonotype came up a few times. V and J are TRBV6-5 and TRBJ2-1; weak D call: TRBD2 (5 bases). Germline V gene sequence: CDR1 MNHEY, CDR2 SVGAGI. The CDR3 consists of 15 residues. V was pared by 2 bases and J by 0 bases, with 8 bases between. CDR3 nucleotide sequence: TGTGCCAGCAGTTACGAGGGTAACTCCTACAATGAGCAGTTCTTC. Its protein is CASSYEGNSYNEQFF.